The entry below describes one T cell receptor (beta chain). This sample was included in a study of blood T cell repertoires in COVID-19. Overall study context: The study drew acute and convalescent COVID-19 samples from the United States, Italy and Spain. Sources were T cells, B-cell-depleted T cells, or PBMCs; the material itself was cDNA or gDNA.

How the authors handled the data: Nucleated cell number was recorded as an estimate derived from reference gene primer amplification. TCRdb's table, derived via immunoSEQ multiplex PCR, lists solely in-frame clones and lacks some. From that table come the V and J calls and clone size; the DNA was used to work out D and trimming. This sample has 150,000 to 200,000 clones, with approximately 86% found just once. Per the germline V gene, CDR1 is SGHNT and CDR2 is YENEEA. This CDR3 is 13 amino acids long. V lost 3 bases and J 1 base, leaving 3 bases between the germline ends. The V and J genes are TRBV11-3 and TRBJ2-2; D is uncertain. The sample was peripheral blood. This clonotype was obtained from a man between 35 and 55 years old with active or convalescent COVID-19. For the CDR3, the DNA is TGTGCCAGCAGCTTCGGGAACACCGGGGAGCTGTTTTTT. As protein: CASSFGNTGELFF.